The 21 T cell receptor beta chains below all came from one sample that was sequenced in a study of blood T cell repertoires in COVID-19. Generated by immunoSEQ multiplex PCR, the TCRdb table keeps only in-frame clones and is missing some. Of 330,000 or so clones in the sample, roughly 88% were seen once. Sequencing was performed on PBMCs or T cells enriched from blood (not recorded which). The receptors were sampled from a man in his thirties or forties who had recovered from COVID-19.

The V and J genes are TRBV19 and TRBJ1-4; D might be TRBD1 (6 bases). The germline V gene encodes CDR1 LNHDA and CDR2 SQIVND (reference sequence). Trimming took 8 bases from V and 4 from J, leaving 17 bases between them. This CDR3 spans 15 amino acids. The CDR3 DNA is TGTGCCAGTGCCGCCCTGTGGACAGATAATGAAAAACTGTTTTTT. Residues: CASAALWTDNEKLFF.

The CDR3: CASSLTTSYNEQFF. CDR3 in DNA: TGCGCCAGCAGCTTGACAACATCCTACAATGAGCAGTTCTTC. The rearrangement links TRBV5-1 to TRBJ2-1; unclear D gene. The V and J ends lost 1 base and 1 base respectively, with 6 bases between them. Germline loops: CDR1 SGHRS, CDR2 YFSETQ. The CDR3 covers 14 residues.

On this clone itself: The same CDR3 also results from other DNA sequences found in this sample. The rearrangement links TRBV6-5 to TRBJ2-7; 11 bases are shared with TRBD2. This CDR3 has 15 residues. V gave up 0 bases and J gave up 3 bases; unmatched junction bases: 1. The germline V gene encodes CDR1 MNHEY and CDR2 SVGAGI. The chain's CDR3 is CASSYSTSGGYEQYF. CDR3 coding DNA: TGTGCCAGCAGTTACTCTACTAGCGGGGGCTACGAGCAGTACTTC.

This clone was seen once. The chain uses TRBV7-6 and TRBJ2-3; 7 nucleotides align to TRBD2. This CDR3 contains 15 residues. J gave up 0 bases and V 5 bases, and 5 bases lay outside the gene matches. CDR1 and CDR2 from the germline V gene are SGHVS and FNYEAQ. Here the CDR3 reads CASSPGGGSTDTQYF. The CDR3 DNA is TGTGCCAGCAGCCCTGGGGGGGGGAGCACAGATACGCAGTATTTT.

The chain couples TRBV28 to TRBJ1-2, with a tentative D call TRBD1 (5 bases). Trimming removed 5 bases from V and 4 bases from J, with 17 bases in between. Germline-derived CDR1 and CDR2 are MDHEN and SYDVKM. The CDR3 spans 15 residues. The CDR3, as DNA: TGTGCCAGCAGTGCGGAGTCATGGAGGGGCTATGGCTACACCTTC. The encoded protein is CASSAESWRGYGYTF.

The V call is TRBV5-8, the J call TRBJ2-7, with 10 nucleotides matching TRBD1. Germline CDR1 is SGHTS and CDR2 is YDEGEE. The CDR3 spans 15 residues. After removal of 4 bases from V and 6 bases from J, the junction contained 10 bases not matched to a gene. CDR3 amino acids: CASSQLRTGGSEQYF. The CDR3 bases are TGTGCCAGCAGCCAGTTGAGGACAGGGGGTTCCGAGCAGTACTTC. The variable domain in full, with the rest retrieved from reference TRBV5-8 and TRBJ2-7, is EAGVTQSPTHLIKTRGQQATLRCSPISGHTSVYWYQQALGLGLQFLLWYDEGEERNRGNFPPRFSGRQFPNYSSELNVNALELEDSALYLCASSQLRTGGSEQYFGPGTRLTVT.

This chain links TRBV5-8 with TRBJ2-1; D is ambiguous. Germline V lookup: CDR1 SGHTS, CDR2 YDEGEE. CDR3 length: 13 residues. V was clipped by 5 bases and J by 14 bases, with 20 bases between them. The chain's CDR3 is CASSLTDLVGEFF. The CDR3 DNA is TGTGCCAGCAGTCTGACTGACCTCGTAGGTGAGTTCTTC. Combining the CDR3 with reference TRBV5-8 and TRBJ2-1 gives the whole variable domain EAGVTQSPTHLIKTRGQQATLRCSPISGHTSVYWYQQALGLGLQFLLWYDEGEERNRGNFPPRFSGRQFPNYSSELNVNALELEDSALYLCASSLTDLVGEFFGPGTRLTVL.

The chain links TRBV6-5 to TRBJ2-7; 7 bases map to TRBD1. Germline V gene data show CDR1 as MNHEY and CDR2 as SVGAGI. This CDR3 has 15 amino acids. With V trimmed by 5 bases and J by 3 bases, 10 bases remained unmatched. Here the CDR3 DNA reads TGTGCCAGCAGTCGGACGACAGGGAGCAACTACGAGCAGTACTTC. It is translated as CASSRTTGSNYEQYF.

The rearrangement joins TRBV6-6 to TRBJ1-3; TRBD1 matches at 10 bases. The CDR3 extends over 16 amino acids. Germline V gives CDR1 MNHNY, CDR2 SVGAGI (reference sequence). Unmatched junction bases numbered 5, after V lost 2 bases and J lost 4 bases. The CDR3 DNA follows: TGTGCCAGCAGTTACGTCGACAGGGGGCCCGGAAACACCATATATTTT. Amino acids: CASSYVDRGPGNTIYF.

The rearrangement uses TRBV5-1 and TRBJ1-1, with D maybe TRBD1 (5 bases). CDR1 SGHRS and CDR2 YFSETQ come from the germline V gene. The germline V and J ends were trimmed by 0 bases and 3 bases, with 6 bases remaining between them. CDR3 length: 13 amino acids. This chain's CDR3 is CASSLARDTEAFF. In DNA, the CDR3 is TGCGCCAGCAGCTTGGCCAGGGACACTGAAGCTTTCTTT.

This clone was seen just once. Other DNA variants within this sample encode the same CDR3. The genes are TRBV7-9 and TRBJ1-5; possible D gene TRBD1, 5 bases. Deletions cut 3 bases from V and 7 bases from J, with 10 bases between. Germline values: CDR1 SEHNR, CDR2 FQNEAQ (reference sequence). There are 13 residues in the CDR3. CDR3 in amino acids: CASSFGGGQPQHF. CDR3 nucleotides: TGTGCCAGCAGCTTCGGGGGTGGGCAGCCCCAGCATTTT.

For this clone: Germline is not matched at one junction end, which may reflect a read error. The chain joins TRBV2 to TRBJ1-1; TRBD1 agrees at 7 bases. The CDR3 is 11 residues long. CDR1 is SNHLY and CDR2 is FYNNEI in the germline V gene. The CDR3 is CASSRDSSSLF. Here the CDR3 DNA reads TGTGCCAGCAGTAGGGACAGTTCATCTCTCTTT.

This clone has just one count. The V call is TRBV7-9, the J call TRBJ1-1; D gene ambiguous. Germline lookup yields CDR1 SEHNR and CDR2 FQNEAQ (reference sequence). The CDR3 runs to 15 residues. Trimming took off 5 bases at V and 3 bases at J, with 16 bases between the two ends. The CDR3 nucleotides are TGTGCCAGCAGCGTTTGGAGGGCTGAGGACACTGAAGCTTTCTTT. Residues: CASSVWRAEDTEAFF.

A remark on this clone: Other nucleotide sequences in the sample specify the same CDR3. This CDR3 is CASSPPGSSYEQYF. The DNA for the CDR3 is TGTGCCAGCTCACCCCCTGGGAGCTCCTACGAGCAGTACTTC. The chain couples TRBV18 to TRBJ2-7; tentative D call: TRBD2 (5 bases). Trimming removed 3 bases at V and 0 bases at J, with 9 bases between. The CDR3 covers 14 residues. From germline, CDR1 is KGHSH and CDR2 LQKENI.

V gene TRBV9 combines with J gene TRBJ2-4, with a possible D match to TRBD2 (5 bases). Germline V gives CDR1 SGDLS, CDR2 YYNGEE. Trimming stripped 2 bases from V and 2 bases from J, with 17 bases between. CDR3 size: 17 residues. Here the CDR3 DNA reads TGTGCCAGCAGCGTCGAAGGAGGTACCCCATCCAAAAACATTCAGTACTTC. Its protein product is CASSVEGGTPSKNIQYF.

The V call is TRBV19, the J call TRBJ2-5, with TRBD1 as a possible D gene (5 bases). The CDR3 is made up of 13 amino acids. V was shortened by 3 bases and J by 5 bases, with 10 bases between the two germline ends. CDR1 LNHDA and CDR2 SQIVND come from the germline V gene (reference sequence). The CDR3 here is CASSMQGAETQYF. The CDR3 DNA sequence: TGTGCCAGTAGTATGCAGGGTGCGGAGACCCAGTACTTC.

The J gene is TRBJ2-1, the V gene TRBV6-5; D may be TRBD1 (6 bases). Per germline, CDR1 MNHEY and CDR2 SVGAGI. The CDR3 is 13 amino acids. Trimming shortened V by 11 bases and J by 6 bases, and 17 bases separated the two germline ends. The CDR3 coding sequence is TGTGCCTGCACACAGGGAAATTTCAATGAGCAGTTCTTC. It is translated as CACTQGNFNEQFF.

The chain carries TRBV6-1 and TRBJ2-7; no clear D gene. Germline V CDR1 and CDR2: MNHNS, SASEGT. V dropped 3 bases and J dropped 2 bases, with 8 bases sitting between them. The CDR3 length is 13 residues. The CDR3 bases are TGTGCCAGCAGTGATTGGAGCACCTACGAGCAGTACTTC. Residues: CASSDWSTYEQYF.

The V and J genes are TRBV7-7 and TRBJ2-7; 8 bases match TRBD2. After removal of 4 bases from V and 5 bases from J, the junction contained 4 bases not matched to a gene. Germline V gene sequence: CDR1 SSHAT, CDR2 FNYEAQ (reference sequence). The CDR3 loop spans 13 amino acids. The CDR3 sequence: CASSSGLGDEQYF. In DNA, the CDR3 is TGTGCCAGCAGCTCGGGACTAGGGGACGAGCAGTACTTC.

This chain connects TRBV12-3 or TRBV12-4 to TRBJ2-7; a weak D match, TRBD1 (5 bases). CDR3 length: 13 amino acids. V was clipped by 1 base and J by 9 bases, with 13 bases between them. In nucleotides, the CDR3 is TGTGCCAGCAGTTTAGAAAGGACAACCCGGCAGTACTTC. This gives the protein CASSLERTTRQYF.

The chain employs TRBV20-1 and TRBJ1-1; D is undetermined. The CDR3 totals 10 residues. CDR1 and CDR2 (germline): DFQATT, SNEGSKA (reference sequence). V lost 8 bases and J 4 bases, leaving 8 bases between the germline ends. The CDR3 sequence: CSRGGTEAFF. The CDR3 DNA follows: TGCAGTCGAGGAGGCACTGAAGCTTTCTTT.